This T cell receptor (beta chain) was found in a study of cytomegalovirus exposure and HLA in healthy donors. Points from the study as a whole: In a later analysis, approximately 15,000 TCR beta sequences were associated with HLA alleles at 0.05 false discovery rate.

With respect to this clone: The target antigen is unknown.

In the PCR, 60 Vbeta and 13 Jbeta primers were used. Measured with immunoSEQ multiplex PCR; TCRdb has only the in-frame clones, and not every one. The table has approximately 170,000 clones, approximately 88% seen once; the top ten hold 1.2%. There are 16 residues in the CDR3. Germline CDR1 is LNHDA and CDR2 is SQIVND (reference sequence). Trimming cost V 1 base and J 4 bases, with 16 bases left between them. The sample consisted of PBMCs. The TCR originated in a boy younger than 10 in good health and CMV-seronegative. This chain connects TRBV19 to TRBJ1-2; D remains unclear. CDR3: CASSIGQHHLRYGYTF. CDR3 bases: TGTGCCAGTAGTATAGGTCAACATCATCTTCGCTATGGCTACACCTTC.